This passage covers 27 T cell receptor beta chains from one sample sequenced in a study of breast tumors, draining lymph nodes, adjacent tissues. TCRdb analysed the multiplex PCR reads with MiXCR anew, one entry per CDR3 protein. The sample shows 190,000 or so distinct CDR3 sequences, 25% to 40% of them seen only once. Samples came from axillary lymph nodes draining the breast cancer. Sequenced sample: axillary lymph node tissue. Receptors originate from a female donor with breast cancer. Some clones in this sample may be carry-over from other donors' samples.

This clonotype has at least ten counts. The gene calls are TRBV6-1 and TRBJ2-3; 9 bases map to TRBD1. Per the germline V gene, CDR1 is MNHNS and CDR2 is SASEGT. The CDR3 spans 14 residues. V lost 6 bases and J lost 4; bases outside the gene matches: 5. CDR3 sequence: CASRKQGAADTQYF. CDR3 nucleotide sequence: TGTGCCAGCAGAAAACAGGGGGCGGCAGATACGCAGTATTTT.

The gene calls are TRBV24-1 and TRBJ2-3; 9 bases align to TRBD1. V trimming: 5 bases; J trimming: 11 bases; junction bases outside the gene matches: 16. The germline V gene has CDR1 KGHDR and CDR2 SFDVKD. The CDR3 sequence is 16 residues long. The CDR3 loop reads CATSGTGTGTYNEQYF. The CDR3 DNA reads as TGTGCCACCAGTGGGACCGGGACAGGGACCTACAATGAGCAGTATTTT.

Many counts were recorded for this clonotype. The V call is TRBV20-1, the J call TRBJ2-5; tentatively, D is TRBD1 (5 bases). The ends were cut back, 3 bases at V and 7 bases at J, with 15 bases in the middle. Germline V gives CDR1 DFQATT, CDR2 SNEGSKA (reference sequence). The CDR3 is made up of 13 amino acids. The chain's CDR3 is CSASKSGQGTQYF. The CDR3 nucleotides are TGCAGTGCTAGCAAGTCGGGCCAGGGGACCCAGTACTTC.

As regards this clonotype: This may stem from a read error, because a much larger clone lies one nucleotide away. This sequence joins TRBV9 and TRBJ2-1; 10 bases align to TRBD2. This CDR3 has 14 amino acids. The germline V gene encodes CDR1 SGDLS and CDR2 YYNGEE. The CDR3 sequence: CASRRTSGAVEQSF. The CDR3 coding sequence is TGTGCCAGCAGACGGACTAGCGGCGCTGTTGAGCAGTCCTTC. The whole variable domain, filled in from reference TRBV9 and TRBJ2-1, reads DSGVTQTPKHLITATGQRVTLRCSPRSGDLSVYWYQQSLDQGLQFLIQYYNGEERAKGNILERFSAQQFPDLHSELNLSSLELGDSALYFCASRRTSGAVEQSFGPGTRLTVL.

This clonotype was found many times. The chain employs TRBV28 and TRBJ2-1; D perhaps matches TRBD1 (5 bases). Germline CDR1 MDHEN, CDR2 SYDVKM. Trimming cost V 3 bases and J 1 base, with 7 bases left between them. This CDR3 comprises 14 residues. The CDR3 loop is CASSLQGSYNEQFF. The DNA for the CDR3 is TGTGCCAGCAGTTTGCAGGGTTCCTACAATGAGCAGTTCTTC.

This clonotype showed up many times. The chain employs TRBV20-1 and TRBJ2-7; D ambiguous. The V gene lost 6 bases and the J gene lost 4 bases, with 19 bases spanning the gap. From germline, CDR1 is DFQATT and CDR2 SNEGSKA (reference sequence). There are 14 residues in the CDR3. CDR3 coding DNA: TGCAGTGCCCTACCGCCTGCATCGCGTTACGAGCAGTACTTC. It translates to CSALPPASRYEQYF.

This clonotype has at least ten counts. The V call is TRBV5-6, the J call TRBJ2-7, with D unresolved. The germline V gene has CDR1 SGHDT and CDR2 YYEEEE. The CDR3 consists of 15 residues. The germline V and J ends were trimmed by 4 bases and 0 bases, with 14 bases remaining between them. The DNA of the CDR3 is TGTGCCAGCAGCCCTCTGGGCAGAAGCTCCTACGAGCAGTACTTC. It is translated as CASSPLGRSSYEQYF.

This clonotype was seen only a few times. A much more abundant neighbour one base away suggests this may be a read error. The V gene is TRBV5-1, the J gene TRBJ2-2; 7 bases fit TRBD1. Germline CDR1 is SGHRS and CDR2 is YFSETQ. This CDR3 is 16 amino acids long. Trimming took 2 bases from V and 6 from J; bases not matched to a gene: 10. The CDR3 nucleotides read TGCGCCAGCAGCTTCACGACAGGGTCCGGAGCCGGGGAGCTGTTTTTT. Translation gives CASSFTTGSGAGELFF.

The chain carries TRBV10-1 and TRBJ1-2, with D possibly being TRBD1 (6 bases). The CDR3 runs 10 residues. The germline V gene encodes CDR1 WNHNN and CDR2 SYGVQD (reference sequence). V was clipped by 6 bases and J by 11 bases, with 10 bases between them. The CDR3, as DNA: TGCGCCAGCAGGGACAGCGGTTACACCTTC. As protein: CASRDSGYTF.

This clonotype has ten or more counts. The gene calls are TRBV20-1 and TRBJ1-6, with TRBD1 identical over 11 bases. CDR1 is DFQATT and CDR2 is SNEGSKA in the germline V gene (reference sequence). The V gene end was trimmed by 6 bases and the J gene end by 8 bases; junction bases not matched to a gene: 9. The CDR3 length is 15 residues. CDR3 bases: TGCAGTGCGCGTCGCGGGACAGGGGGTTATTCACCCCTCCACTTT. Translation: CSARRGTGGYSPLHF.

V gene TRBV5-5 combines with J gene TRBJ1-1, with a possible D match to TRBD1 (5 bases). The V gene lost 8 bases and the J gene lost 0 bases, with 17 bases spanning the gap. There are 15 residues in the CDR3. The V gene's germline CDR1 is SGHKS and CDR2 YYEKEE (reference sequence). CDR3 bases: TGTGCCAGTACCCCTCATGGAGGGGTGAACACTGAAGCTTTCTTT. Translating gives CASTPHGGVNTEAFF.

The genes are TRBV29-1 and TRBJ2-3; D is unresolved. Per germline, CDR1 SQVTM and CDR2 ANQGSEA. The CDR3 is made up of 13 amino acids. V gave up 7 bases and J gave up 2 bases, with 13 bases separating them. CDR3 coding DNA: TGCAGCGGGGGAAAGGTCGTCACAGATACGCAGTATTTT. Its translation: CSGGKVVTDTQYF.

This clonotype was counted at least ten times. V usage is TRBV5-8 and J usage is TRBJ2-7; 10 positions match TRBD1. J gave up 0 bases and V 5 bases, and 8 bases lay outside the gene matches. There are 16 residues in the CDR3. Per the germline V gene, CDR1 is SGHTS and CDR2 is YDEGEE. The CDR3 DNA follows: TGTGCCAGCAGGTTCACCGGGACAGGGGACTCCTACGAGCAGTACTTC. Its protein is CASRFTGTGDSYEQYF. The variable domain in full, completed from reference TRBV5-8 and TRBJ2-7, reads EAGVTQSPTHLIKTRGQQATLRCSPISGHTSVYWYQQALGLGLQFLLWYDEGEERNRGNFPPRFSGRQFPNYSSELNVNALELEDSALYLCASRFTGTGDSYEQYFGPGTRLTVT.

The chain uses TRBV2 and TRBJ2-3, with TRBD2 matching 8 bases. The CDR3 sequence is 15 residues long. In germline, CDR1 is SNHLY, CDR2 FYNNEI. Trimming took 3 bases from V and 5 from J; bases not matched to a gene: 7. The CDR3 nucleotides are TGTGCCAGCAGTGACTGGACTAGCCTAAAAGATACGCAGTATTTT. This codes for CASSDWTSLKDTQYF.

In DNA, the CDR3 is TGCAGCGTTGGAGACCCCGGGGAGCTGTTTTTT. Its protein is CSVGDPGELFF. The rearrangement joins TRBV29-1 to TRBJ2-2; D is ambiguous. This CDR3 comprises 11 residues. Deletions cut 4 bases from V and 6 bases from J, with 6 bases between. Germline V lookup: CDR1 SQVTM, CDR2 ANQGSEA.

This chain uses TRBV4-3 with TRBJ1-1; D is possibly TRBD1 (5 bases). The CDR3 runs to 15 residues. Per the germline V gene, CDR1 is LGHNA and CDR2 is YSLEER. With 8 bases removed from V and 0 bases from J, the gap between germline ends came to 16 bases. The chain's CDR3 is CASSEGVSMNTEAFF. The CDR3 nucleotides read TGCGCCAGCTCGGAAGGGGTGAGCATGAACACTGAAGCTTTCTTT.

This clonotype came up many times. DNA of the CDR3: TGCAGTGCCCTAGATGGGGCGCGCAATCAGCCCCAGCATTTT. As protein: CSALDGARNQPQHF. The J gene is TRBJ1-5, the V gene TRBV20-1; the D gene is possibly TRBD1 (5 bases). With 6 bases removed from V and 2 bases from J, the gap between germline ends came to 14 bases. The CDR3 totals 14 residues. Germline CDR1 reads DFQATT; CDR2 reads SNEGSKA (reference sequence).

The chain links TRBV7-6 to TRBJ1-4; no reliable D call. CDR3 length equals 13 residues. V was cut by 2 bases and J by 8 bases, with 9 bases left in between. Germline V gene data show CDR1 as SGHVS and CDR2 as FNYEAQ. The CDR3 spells CASSLNPGEKLFF. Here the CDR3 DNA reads TGTGCCAGCAGCTTAAACCCCGGGGAAAAACTGTTTTTT.

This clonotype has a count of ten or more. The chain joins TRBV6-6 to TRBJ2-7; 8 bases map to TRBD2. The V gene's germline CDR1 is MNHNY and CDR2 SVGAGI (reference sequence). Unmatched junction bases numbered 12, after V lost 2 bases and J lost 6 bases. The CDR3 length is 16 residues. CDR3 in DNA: TGTGCCAGCAGTTACCCCGTGGTAGCGGGGTCGACCGAGCAGTACTTC. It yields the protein CASSYPVVAGSTEQYF.

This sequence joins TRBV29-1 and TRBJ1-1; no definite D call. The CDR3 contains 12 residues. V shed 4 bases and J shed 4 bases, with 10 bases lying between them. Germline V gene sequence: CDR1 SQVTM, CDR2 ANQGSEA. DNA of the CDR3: TGCAGCGTTGCCCCGTCGGGCACTGAAGCTTTCTTT. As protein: CSVAPSGTEAFF.

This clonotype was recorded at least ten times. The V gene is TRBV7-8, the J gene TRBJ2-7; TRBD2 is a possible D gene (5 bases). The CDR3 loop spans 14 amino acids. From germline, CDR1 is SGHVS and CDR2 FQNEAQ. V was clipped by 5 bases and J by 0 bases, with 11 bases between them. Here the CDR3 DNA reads TGTGCCAGCAGCCTTGGACTTGCCTCCTACGAGCAGTACTTC. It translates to CASSLGLASYEQYF.

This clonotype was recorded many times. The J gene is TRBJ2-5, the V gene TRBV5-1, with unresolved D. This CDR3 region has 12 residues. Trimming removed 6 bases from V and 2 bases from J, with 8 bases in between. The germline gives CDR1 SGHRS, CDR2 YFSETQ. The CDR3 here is CASTADQETQYF. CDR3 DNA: TGCGCCAGCACGGCGGATCAAGAGACCCAGTACTTC.

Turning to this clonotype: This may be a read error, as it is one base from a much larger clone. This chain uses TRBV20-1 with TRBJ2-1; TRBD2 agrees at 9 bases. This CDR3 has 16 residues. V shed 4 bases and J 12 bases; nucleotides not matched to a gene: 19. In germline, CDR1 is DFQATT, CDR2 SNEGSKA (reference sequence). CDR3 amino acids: CSAKPTGSGGLGLQFF. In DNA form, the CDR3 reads TGCAGTGCTAAACCGACTGGTAGCGGGGGTTTGGGGTTGCAGTTCTTC.

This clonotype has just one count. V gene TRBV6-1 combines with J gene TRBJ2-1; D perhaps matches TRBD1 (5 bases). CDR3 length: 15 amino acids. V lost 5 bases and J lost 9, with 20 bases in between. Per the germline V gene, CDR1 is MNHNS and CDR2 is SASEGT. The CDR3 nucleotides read TGTGCCAGCAGTCACGGCAGTCCTAGGGGTGGTGAGCAGTTCTTC. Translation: CASSHGSPRGGEQFF.

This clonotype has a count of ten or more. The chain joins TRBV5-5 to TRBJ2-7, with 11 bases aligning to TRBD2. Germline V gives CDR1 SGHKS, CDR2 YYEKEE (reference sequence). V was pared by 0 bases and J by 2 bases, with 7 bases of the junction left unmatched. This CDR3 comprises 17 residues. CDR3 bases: TGTGCCAGCAGCTTGGCGTCTAGCGGGGGGATCCCCTACGAGCAGTACTTC. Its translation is CASSLASSGGIPYEQYF.

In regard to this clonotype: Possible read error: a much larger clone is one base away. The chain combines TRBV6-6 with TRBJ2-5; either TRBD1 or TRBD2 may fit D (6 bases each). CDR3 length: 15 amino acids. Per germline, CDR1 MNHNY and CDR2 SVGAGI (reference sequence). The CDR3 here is CAISQSKGGGEIQYF. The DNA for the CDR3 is TGTGCCATCAGTCAGTCGAAGGGGGGAGGAGAGATCCAGTACTTC.

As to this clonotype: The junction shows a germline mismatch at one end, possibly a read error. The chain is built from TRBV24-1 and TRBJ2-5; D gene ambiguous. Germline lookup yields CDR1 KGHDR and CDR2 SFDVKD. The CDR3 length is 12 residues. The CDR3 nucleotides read TGTGCCACCAGCGATTCGGGAGAGACCCAGTACTTC. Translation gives CATSDSGETQYF.